The 8 T cell receptor beta chains below come from one sample, sequenced in a study of tumor-infiltrating lymphocytes in oesophageal squamous cell carcinoma. TCRdb re-called the PCR reads through MiXCR, storing one row per CDR3 protein. The profile shows 6,200 or so distinct CDR3 sequences, roughly 15% of them singletons. Material: normal esophageal tissue next to the tumor. The receptors here all came from a male donor with esophageal squamous cell carcinoma.

This clonotype is termed medium-sized (0.01 to 0.1%). The rearrangement joins TRBV7-8 to TRBJ2-7; 11 nucleotides match TRBD2. Germline CDR1 is SGHVS and CDR2 is FQNEAQ. V was clipped by 5 bases and J by 0 bases; unmatched bases: 6. The CDR3 is 16 amino acids. The CDR3 sequence is CASSRALAGDSYEQYF. The CDR3 nucleotides read TGTGCCAGCAGCCGAGCACTAGCGGGGGACTCCTACGAGCAGTACTTC.

This clonotype was observed at least ten times. The rearrangement uses TRBV28 and TRBJ2-1; unclear D gene. TRBJ2-7 matches the DNA end more closely, so the J call is doubtful. The CDR3 extends over 11 amino acids. Germline-derived CDR1 and CDR2 are MDHEN and SYDVKM. CDR3 in amino acids: CATQVDYEQYF. The CDR3 DNA reads as TGTGCCACCCAGGTGGACTACGAGCAGTACTTC.

In this sample, this clonotype turned up many times. The chain carries TRBV6-1 and TRBJ2-3; D may correspond to TRBD1 or TRBD2 (6 bases each). Germline loops: CDR1 MNHNS, CDR2 SASEGT. This CDR3 is 12 amino acids long. Trimming shortened V by 8 bases and J by 6 bases, and 12 bases separated the two germline ends. The CDR3 loop reads CASWGAGDTQYF. CDR3 DNA: TGTGCCAGCTGGGGGGCCGGGGATACGCAGTATTTT.

This clonotype has more than one count but fewer than ten. V is TRBV5-1 and J is TRBJ2-7; 12 bases line up with TRBD2. The CDR3 is 15 residues long. The V segment lost 4 bases and the J segment 7 bases; nucleotides outside the gene matches: 9. Germline CDR1 reads SGHRS; CDR2 reads YFSETQ. CDR3 protein: CASSQTSGGLAEQYF. CDR3 nucleotide sequence: TGCGCCAGCAGCCAAACTAGCGGGGGGCTCGCGGAGCAGTACTTC.

This clonotype was seen ten or more times. The chain carries TRBV6-1 and TRBJ1-1; D is uncertain. CDR1 is MNHNS, CDR2 SASEGT, per germline. V lost 6 bases, J lost 6 bases, and 20 bases lay in between. This CDR3 region has 15 residues. CDR3 DNA: TGTGCCAGCAGCCGACTAGGCGGGCAGGCCCCTGAAGCTTTCTTT. Protein: CASSRLGGQAPEAFF.

This clonotype appeared many times. A much larger clone lies a single base off, so this may be a read error. J is TRBJ2-5 and V is TRBV11-2, with 8 bases lining up with TRBD1. CDR3 length: 15 residues. V trimming: 1 base; J trimming: 11 bases; junction bases outside the gene matches: 12. Germline-derived CDR1 and CDR2 are SGHAT and FQNNGV. As DNA, the CDR3 is TGTGCCAGCAGCTTAGGAGGGACAGGTTACAATGAGCAGTACTTC. Protein product: CASSLGGTGYNEQYF.

Comments on this clonotype: A junction end diverges from the germline sequence, so it may reflect a read error. This chain uses TRBV18 with TRBJ2-1, with 7 bases lining up with TRBD1. This CDR3 has 16 residues. Germline CDR1 and CDR2: KGHSH and LQKENI. CDR3 coding DNA: TGTGCCAGCTCGCCAGAGGTGAGACAGGGAACCTCCCCCCTCCACTTC. Encoded protein: CASSPEVRQGTSPLHF.

In its sample, this clonotype was seen many times. One base away lies a much larger clone, so this may be a sequencing read error. This chain uses TRBV6-1 with TRBJ2-1; TRBD1 or TRBD2 may be the D gene (5 bases each). The J call could be wrong; TRBJ2-7 is a better fit for the DNA end. The germline V gene has CDR1 MNHNS and CDR2 SASEGT. The length of the CDR3 is 14 residues. The CDR3 spells CASTHGGSYNEQYF. Here the CDR3 DNA reads TGTGCCAGCACCCATGGGGGTTCCTACAATGAGCAGTACTTC.